These T cell receptor beta chains were read from a single sample in a study of T cell clones after liver transplantation. Generated by immunoSEQ multiplex PCR, the TCRdb table keeps only in-frame clones and is missing some. The table lists more than 100,000 clones, about 86% of them singletons. The material was CD4+ T cells from blood, obtained around 44 months after liver transplant. These receptors were collected from a human patient who received a liver transplant. Some T cells may arise from the graft donor. CDR3s include the opening cysteine and the closing phenylalanine or tryptophan. Fields, in order: CDR3 DNA, CDR3 protein, V gene, D gene, J gene, clone size. D genes are given only for firm matches. Part of the rows lack a size; the others show once, few, many or a class for expanded clones.

TGTGCCAGCAGCTTGGAATCCCTAGGTGGGACTGAAGCTTTCTTT CASSLESLGGTEAFF TRBV5-4 NA TRBJ1-1 few
TGCGCCAGCAGCTGGGGGACAGGGAACACTGAAGCTTTCTTT CASSWGTGNTEAFF TRBV5-1 TRBD1 TRBJ1-1 few
TGTGCCAGCACCCAACAGGGTGGGCTTCCCAATGAGCAGTTCTTC CASTQQGGLPNEQFF TRBV5-6 NA TRBJ2-1 NA
TGTGCCAGCAGCCAAGCCCTGTCTTCTGGGGCCAACGTCCTGACTTTC CASSQALSSGANVLTF TRBV6-6 NA TRBJ2-6 NA
TGCGCCAGCAGCTTGACGGGATGGGTCAATGAGCAGTTCTTC CASSLTGWVNEQFF TRBV5-1 NA TRBJ2-1 NA
TGTGCCAGCAGATTATCCGGGACGGGGACCTACGAGCAGTACTTC CASRLSGTGTYEQYF TRBV25-1 NA TRBJ2-7 NA
TGTGCCAGCAGCAAAAGATGGGACAGGGCCGAGGAAGCTTTCTTT CASSKRWDRAEEAFF TRBV7-8 TRBD1 TRBJ1-1 once
TGTGCCACCAGCAGAGTCAACAATGAGCAGTTCTTC CATSRVNNEQFF TRBV15 NA TRBJ2-1 once
TGTGCCAGCAGCCGGGACAGCCCTCTGGGGCAGTACTTC CASSRDSPLGQYF TRBV14 TRBD1 TRBJ2-7 NA
TGTGCCAGCAGCTTCCGGGTAGGGGAGACCCAGTACTTC CASSFRVGETQYF TRBV5-4 NA TRBJ2-5 NA
TGCGCCAGCAGCGCCGGGACCCAAGGGAGGCAGTACTTC CASSAGTQGRQYF TRBV5-1 NA TRBJ2-7 NA
TGTGCCAGCAGCTCCCACGCGTCCCAGCCCCAGCATTTT CASSSHASQPQHF TRBV7-2 NA TRBJ1-5 NA
TGTGCCAGCAGCTTTTACAGGGGGCATGATTCACCCCTCCACTTT CASSFYRGHDSPLHF TRBV7-2 TRBD1 TRBJ1-6 NA
TGCGCCAGCAGCCAAGACCCCAGCGGGGGCCCGGGCGCCGGGGAGCTGTTTTTT CASSQDPSGGPGAGELFF TRBV4-1 TRBD2 TRBJ2-2 NA
TGTGCCAGCAGCTTAGTTGGACAGTTAGCCAAAAACATTCAGTACTTC CASSLVGQLAKNIQYF TRBV7-2 NA TRBJ2-4 NA
TGTGCCAGCAGGCAAGAGACCCAGTACTTC CASRQETQYF TRBV2 NA TRBJ2-5 few
TGTGCCAGCAGCCCCGGGACAACGAACACCGGGGAGCTGTTTTTT CASSPGTTNTGELFF TRBV7-2 NA TRBJ2-2 few
TGTGCCAGCAGTGAGCCGCTAGCAGGCCCCACTGAAGCTTTCTTT CASSEPLAGPTEAFF TRBV2 NA TRBJ1-1 NA
TGTGCCAGCAGTTTACTCCCCAGCATCAATGAAAAACTGTTTTTT CASSLLPSINEKLFF TRBV27 NA TRBJ1-4 NA
TGTGCCAGCAGTGTGTCTCAGGCCACTGAAGCTTTCTTT CASSVSQATEAFF TRBV2 NA TRBJ1-1 few
TGTGCCAGCAGCGACGCGGGGGGTTGGATTTACGAGCAGTACTTC CASSDAGGWIYEQYF TRBV6-1 TRBD2 TRBJ2-7 NA
TGTGCCAGCAGTCCAGGACAGGGCACTAGCGGGCTTTACGAGCAGTACTTC CASSPGQGTSGLYEQYF TRBV27 NA TRBJ2-7 NA
TGTGCCACCAGCAGAGGGGCAGCCATTCTTCAAGAGACCCAGTACTTC CATSRGAAILQETQYF TRBV15 NA TRBJ2-5 NA
TGCAGCGTGACTCAGGGGGCGAGGAACGAGCAGTACTTC CSVTQGARNEQYF TRBV29-1 TRBD1 TRBJ2-7 NA
TGTGCCAGCAGTGGACCCCCGGGACTAGCGGGAGACGTCGGGGAGCTGTTTTTT CASSGPPGLAGDVGELFF TRBV6-1 TRBD2 TRBJ2-2 NA
TGTGCCAGCAGCGATACAGGGTCTGGGGCCAACGTCCTGACTTTC CASSDTGSGANVLTF TRBV7-9 NA TRBJ2-6 once
TGTGCCAGCAGCTTAGATAATCCTGAGCAGTTCTTC CASSLDNPEQFF TRBV7-2 NA TRBJ2-1 NA
TGTGCCAGCAGCTTTACAGGGGCCGCCAATCAGCCCCAGCATTTT CASSFTGAANQPQHF TRBV5-6 TRBD1 TRBJ1-5 NA
TGTGCCTGGAGTGATTTGGGGACAGGGTGGGGAAAACTGTTTTTT CAWSDLGTGWGKLFF TRBV30 TRBD1 TRBJ1-4 NA
TGTGCCAGCAGCTTAGGGCTGTTTGATCAGCCCCAGCATTTT CASSLGLFDQPQHF TRBV11-2 NA TRBJ1-5 NA
TGTGCCAGCAGTGGAGCAAGTCGGACTGAAGCTTTCTTT CASSGASRTEAFF TRBV25-1 NA TRBJ1-1 once
TGTGCCAGCAGCTCCTCTAGCGGGCCCTCCTACAATGAGCAGTTCTTC CASSSSSGPSYNEQFF TRBV11-2 TRBD2 TRBJ2-1 NA
TGCGCCAGCAGTGGCCCCAACACTGAAGCTTTCTTT CASSGPNTEAFF TRBV5-1 NA TRBJ1-1 once
TGTGCCACCAGCGCAAGGAGCAATCAGCCCCAGCATTTT CATSARSNQPQHF TRBV15 NA TRBJ1-5 NA
TGTGCCAGCAGCCAAGATTACAGGGGAATGGTCAATGAGCAGTTCTTC CASSQDYRGMVNEQFF TRBV4-2 TRBD1 TRBJ2-1 NA
TGTGCCAGCAGGACAGGGGGCACAAACTATGGCTACACCTTC CASRTGGTNYGYTF TRBV28 TRBD1 TRBJ1-2 NA
TGTGCCAGCAGCTTAGCGCCGGGCAGCAATCAGCCCCAGCATTTT CASSLAPGSNQPQHF TRBV7-6 NA TRBJ1-5 NA
TGTGCCAGCAGACCAAGACAGGGGAGGAATTCACCCCTCCACTTT CASRPRQGRNSPLHF TRBV6-1 TRBD1 TRBJ1-6 NA
TGTGCCAGCTCACTGTTGGACTCTGGGGAGACCCAGTACTTC CASSLLDSGETQYF TRBV18 NA TRBJ2-5 NA
TGTGCCAGCAGTTACTCGGGGTTCGGTTTGAACACTGAAGCTTTCTTT CASSYSGFGLNTEAFF TRBV6-6 NA TRBJ1-1 once
TGTGCCAGCAGCCCCCTGCGTGGCACAGATACGCAGTATTTT CASSPLRGTDTQYF TRBV11-2 NA TRBJ2-3 NA
TGTGCCAGCAGATTTGAGGACTCCCTCGACTACAATGAGCAGTTCTTC CASRFEDSLDYNEQFF TRBV5-5 NA TRBJ2-1 NA
TGCAGCGTTGACAGGGCGAACACCGGGGAGCTGTTTTTT CSVDRANTGELFF TRBV29-1 NA TRBJ2-2 NA
TGTGCCAGCAGCAAAACAGGGGGGCCCTACAATGAGCAGTTCTTC CASSKTGGPYNEQFF TRBV5-6 TRBD1 TRBJ2-1 NA
TGTGCCAGCTCACCGGGGAATGGCTACACCTTC CASSPGNGYTF TRBV18 NA TRBJ1-2 NA
TGTGCCAGCAGCTTAGGGCGGCAGAGCTCCTACGAGCAGTACTTC CASSLGRQSSYEQYF TRBV7-2 NA TRBJ2-7 NA
TGTGCCAGCAGCACACCTACAGGGTCTGGAAACACCATATATTTT CASSTPTGSGNTIYF TRBV11-2 NA TRBJ1-3 NA
TGCAGCGTTCTGAGACTAGCGGGTGAGCAGTTCTTC CSVLRLAGEQFF TRBV29-1 TRBD2 TRBJ2-1 NA
TGTGCCAGCAGTCCGGACAGGTCGAACACCGGGGAGCTGTTTTTT CASSPDRSNTGELFF TRBV11-2 TRBD1 TRBJ2-2 few
TGTGCCGCCTCGTCGGGGGGAAACACCATATATTTT CAASSGGNTIYF TRBV2 NA TRBJ1-3 NA
TGTGCCAGCAGTTTATCAGGGGGCATCTCCTACGAGCAGTACTTC CASSLSGGISYEQYF TRBV28 TRBD1 TRBJ2-7 NA
TGTGCCAGCAGTGAACAAGACAAAGAGACCCAGTACTTC CASSEQDKETQYF TRBV6-1 NA TRBJ2-5 NA
TGTGCCAGCAGCTCCCGAGGACAGCGCACAGATACGCAGTATTTT CASSSRGQRTDTQYF TRBV9 NA TRBJ2-3 NA
TGTGCCAGCAGGGAAGTCGGGTCCTCCCGGGGAGCTTTCTTT CASREVGSSRGAFF TRBV11-1 NA TRBJ1-1 NA